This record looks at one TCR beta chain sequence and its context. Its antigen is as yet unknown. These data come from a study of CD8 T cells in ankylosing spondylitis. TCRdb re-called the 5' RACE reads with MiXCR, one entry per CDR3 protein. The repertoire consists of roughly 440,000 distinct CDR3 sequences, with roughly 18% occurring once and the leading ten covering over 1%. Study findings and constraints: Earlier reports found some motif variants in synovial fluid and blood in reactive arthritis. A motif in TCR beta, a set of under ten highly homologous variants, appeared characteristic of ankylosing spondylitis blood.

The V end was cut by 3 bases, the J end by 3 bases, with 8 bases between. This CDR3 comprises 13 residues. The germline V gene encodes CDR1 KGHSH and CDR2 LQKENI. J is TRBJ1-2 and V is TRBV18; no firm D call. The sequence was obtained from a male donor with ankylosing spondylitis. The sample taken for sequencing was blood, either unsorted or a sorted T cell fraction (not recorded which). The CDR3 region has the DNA TGTGCCAGCTCACCGTATAGTGACTATGGCTACACCTTC. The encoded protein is CASSPYSDYGYTF.